The 24 T cell receptor beta chains below come from one sample, sequenced in a study of Ad26.COV2.S vaccination and SARS-CoV-2 variants. Only in-frame clones appear in the TCRdb table, and some are missing; sequencing was by immunoSEQ multiplex PCR. The repertoire holds 150,000 to 200,000 clones, with roughly 89% as singletons. Sample: peripheral blood, taken after recovery from COVID-19. The receptor set was obtained from a human donor who had recovered from COVID-19.

This clone was detected only once. The J gene is TRBJ1-1, the V gene TRBV19; D call uncertain. This CDR3 region has 13 residues. Trimming stripped 7 bases from V and 5 bases from J, with 14 bases between. In germline, CDR1 is LNHDA, CDR2 SQIVND (reference sequence). The CDR3 reads CASTWVSGTEAFF. The CDR3 nucleotides are TGTGCCAGTACCTGGGTGTCGGGGACTGAAGCTTTCTTT.

The gene calls are TRBV11-1 and TRBJ2-1, with 14 bases fitting TRBD2. The J segment lost 9 bases and the V segment lost 5 bases, leaving 9 bases of the junction unmatched. The CDR3 length is 16 residues. CDR1 is SGHAT and CDR2 is FQDESV in the germline V gene (reference sequence). CDR3 bases: TGTGCCAGCAGCCGACTAGCGGGGGGGCGAGTCGGTGAGCAGTTCTTC. Its translation: CASSRLAGGRVGEQFF.

J is TRBJ2-4 and V is TRBV2; TRBD2 agrees at 11 bases. CDR3 length: 19 amino acids. With V trimmed by 6 bases and J by 0 bases, 13 bases remained unmatched. CDR1 is SNHLY, CDR2 FYNNEI, per germline. The CDR3 region is CASSPEGLAGGLAKNIQYF. CDR3 DNA: TGTGCCAGCAGCCCCGAGGGTCTAGCGGGAGGATTAGCCAAAAACATTCAGTACTTC.

This sequence joins TRBV4-2 and TRBJ2-3; 9 bases fit TRBD2. This CDR3 contains 16 residues. The ends lost 0 bases at V and 7 bases at J; junction bases unmatched: 8. CDR1 is LGHNA, CDR2 YNFKEQ, per germline. For the CDR3, the DNA is TGTGCCAGCAGCCAAGATATGCGGGGGGGCCGTTATACGCAGTATTTT. Amino acid sequence: CASSQDMRGGRYTQYF.

The chain is built from TRBV7-3 and TRBJ2-1; D may be TRBD1 (5 bases). The CDR3 is made up of 15 amino acids. The ends were cut back, 2 bases at V and 4 bases at J, with 12 bases in the middle. Germline assignment: CDR1 SGHTA and CDR2 FQGTGA. In DNA form, the CDR3 reads TGTGCCAGCAGCTTAGGTCAGGGCAGATACAATGAGCAGTTCTTC. It is translated as CASSLGQGRYNEQFF.

This rearrangement joins TRBV9 to TRBJ2-3; 11 bases line up with TRBD2. Per the germline V gene, CDR1 is SGDLS and CDR2 is YYNGEE. The CDR3 is made up of 16 amino acids. Trimming at V came to 3 bases and at J to 3 bases, leaving 6 bases not matched to a gene. The chain's CDR3 is CASSALAGGLTDTQYF. The CDR3 DNA reads as TGTGCCAGCAGCGCCCTAGCGGGAGGCTTGACAGATACGCAGTATTTT.

The gene calls are TRBV19 and TRBJ2-5; TRBD1 matches 8 bases. CDR1 and CDR2 (germline): LNHDA, SQIVND (reference sequence). The ends lost 1 base at V and 5 bases at J; junction bases unmatched: 9. This CDR3 has 16 amino acids. In DNA, the CDR3 is TGTGCCAGTAGTATAGGTGGCAGGGGGCGACATGAGACCCAGTACTTC. Residues: CASSIGGRGRHETQYF.

The J gene is TRBJ2-2, the V gene TRBV27; D may be TRBD1 (6 bases). The CDR3 runs to 15 residues. Germline CDR1 reads MNHEY; CDR2 reads SMNVEV (reference sequence). Trimming shortened V by 4 bases and J by 2 bases, and 11 bases separated the two germline ends. CDR3 sequence: CASSSWTDNTGELFF. CDR3 bases: TGTGCCAGCAGTTCCTGGACAGACAACACCGGGGAGCTGTTTTTT.

The rearrangement joins TRBV6-5 to TRBJ1-2; 9 bases agree with TRBD1. The CDR3 extends over 14 amino acids. After removal of 7 bases from V and 2 bases from J, the junction contained 5 bases not matched to a gene. CDR1 and CDR2 from the germline V gene are MNHEY and SVGAGI. CDR3 in DNA: TGTGCCAGCACCCCGGACAGGGGCAACTATGGCTACACCTTC. Residues: CASTPDRGNYGYTF.

The chain is built from TRBV18 and TRBJ1-5, with D perhaps TRBD1 (6 bases). Germline CDR1 reads KGHSH; CDR2 reads LQKENI. The CDR3 is 13 residues long. Deletions cut 6 bases from V and 4 bases from J, with 10 bases between. The CDR3 region has the DNA TGTGCCAGCTCCGGGGGGCCGAATCAGCCCCAGCATTTT. Protein product: CASSGGPNQPQHF. Full variable domain (rest looked up from reference TRBV18 and TRBJ1-5): NAGVMQNPRHLVRRRGQEARLRCSPMKGHSHVYWYRQLPEEGLKFMVYLQKENIIDESGMPKERFSAEFPKEGPSILRIQQVVRGDSAAYFCASSGGPNQPQHFGDGTRLSIL.

This CDR3 reads CASSQGQGAHEQFF. The CDR3 DNA is TGTGCCAGCAGCCAAGGGCAGGGGGCTCATGAGCAGTTCTTC. The chain employs TRBV4-2 and TRBJ2-1; 8 nucleotides align to TRBD1. J lost 8 bases, V lost 1 base, and 4 bases had no gene match. The CDR3 is made up of 14 amino acids. Germline V lookup: CDR1 LGHNA, CDR2 YNFKEQ.

The V call is TRBV2, the J call TRBJ1-2, with D uncertain. V lost 4 bases and J lost 7, with 7 bases in between. CDR1 is SNHLY, CDR2 FYNNEI, per germline. The CDR3 consists of 11 residues. The CDR3 region has the DNA TGTGCCAGCAGTGCGAGGGTTGGCTACACCTTC. The encoded protein is CASSARVGYTF.

The J gene is TRBJ2-7, the V gene TRBV3-1 (or the pseudogene TRBV3-2); 7 bases are a match to TRBD2. CDR1 LGHDT and CDR2 YNNKEL come from the germline V gene (reference sequence). The V and J ends lost 4 bases and 2 bases, in that order; junction bases with no gene match: 11. The CDR3 runs to 16 residues. CDR3 nucleotides: TGTGCCAGCAGCCGGATCACTAGCGCGAGAGCCTACGAGCAGTACTTC. Translation: CASSRITSARAYEQYF.

J is TRBJ1-4 and V is TRBV7-2, with D hard to call. The CDR3 covers 13 residues. CDR1 is SGHTA, CDR2 FQGNSA, per germline. The V and J ends lost 5 bases and 7 bases respectively, with 11 bases between them. The DNA for the CDR3 is TGTGCCAGCAGCCTTGGACGTGTTGAAAAACTGTTTTTT. Its protein is CASSLGRVEKLFF. Looking up the rest from reference TRBV7-2 and TRBJ1-4 gives the full variable domain: GAGVSQSPSNKVTEKGKDVELRCDPISGHTALYWYRQSLGQGLEFLIYFQGNSAPDKSGLPSDRFSAERTGGSVSTLTIQRTQQEDSAVYLCASSLGRVEKLFFGSGTQLSVL.

The count of this clone is one. The genes are TRBV9 and TRBJ1-2, with 8 bases identical to TRBD1. Germline CDR1 SGDLS, CDR2 YYNGEE. V dropped 3 bases and J dropped 0; count of bases not matched to a gene: 13. This CDR3 is 18 amino acids long. In DNA form, the CDR3 reads TGTGCCAGCAGCGCCTTGGGGACAGGCTTAAATGCTAACTATGGCTACACCTTC. It codes for CASSALGTGLNANYGYTF.

In this sample, this clone turned up a few times. The chain employs TRBV5-4 and TRBJ2-2; 13 bases are shared with TRBD2. The V gene's germline CDR1 is SGHNT and CDR2 YYREEE (reference sequence). V lost 5 bases, J lost 5 bases, and 6 bases stayed unmatched. The CDR3 extends over 16 amino acids. In DNA form, the CDR3 reads TGTGCCAGCAGACGAGAGGGACTAGCGGGAACCGGGGAGCTGTTTTTT. Translating gives CASRREGLAGTGELFF.

This rearrangement joins TRBV20-1 to TRBJ2-1, with D unclear. CDR1 and CDR2 from the germline V gene are DFQATT and SNEGSKA (reference sequence). CDR3 length equals 12 residues. V lost 3 bases, J lost 5 bases, and 8 bases lay in between. CDR3 loop: CSASRVNNEQFF. Written as DNA, the CDR3 is TGCAGTGCTAGTCGGGTAAACAATGAGCAGTTCTTC.

The count of this clone is one. The rearrangement uses TRBV7-9 and TRBJ2-1, with 10 nucleotides matching TRBD2. Germline CDR1 SEHNR, CDR2 FQNEAQ (reference sequence). Germline trimming cut 1 base from V and 8 bases from J; bases unmatched to any gene: 8. The CDR3 is 16 amino acids. CDR3 DNA: TGTGCCAGCAGCTTAGGCGTATCTAGCGGGAGCGATGAGCAGTTCTTC. Amino acids: CASSLGVSSGSDEQFF. Looking up the rest from reference TRBV7-9 and TRBJ2-1 gives the full variable domain: DTGVSQNPRHKITKRGQNVTFRCDPISEHNRLYWYRQTLGQGPEFLTYFQNEAQLEKSRLLSDRFSAERPKGSFSTLEIQRTEQGDSAMYLCASSLGVSSGSDEQFFGPGTRLTVL.

The gene calls are TRBV29-1 and TRBJ2-7, with 8 bases fitting TRBD2. The CDR3 extends over 13 amino acids. J was trimmed by 1 base and V by 6 bases; bases with no gene match: 5. From germline, CDR1 is SQVTM and CDR2 ANQGSEA. The CDR3 here is CSVGLATSYEQYF. The CDR3 nucleotides are TGCAGCGTAGGACTAGCCACGTCCTACGAGCAGTACTTC.

This chain links TRBV5-8 with TRBJ1-2, with D unresolved. V was cut by 4 bases and J by 8 bases, with 15 bases left in between. The CDR3 contains 13 residues. In germline, CDR1 is SGHTS, CDR2 YDEGEE. CDR3 residues: CASSPDFRRGYTF. The DNA of the CDR3 is TGTGCCAGCAGCCCGGACTTTAGGCGCGGCTACACCTTC.

This clone was found a few times. This rearrangement joins TRBV29-1 to TRBJ2-3, with 7 bases aligning to TRBD1. The CDR3 extends over 14 amino acids. The germline gives CDR1 SQVTM, CDR2 ANQGSEA. V shed 4 bases, J shed 2 bases, and the junction held 6 bases outside the gene matches. CDR3 nucleotide sequence: TGCAGCGTTGCAGGGACAGACTACACAGATACGCAGTATTTT. This sequence encodes CSVAGTDYTDTQYF.

This chain links TRBV7-2 with TRBJ1-5; D is unclear. Trimming removed 5 bases at V and 7 bases at J, with 12 bases between. There are 13 residues in the CDR3. Germline CDR1 reads SGHTA; CDR2 reads FQGNSA. CDR3 sequence reads: CASSRDPSQPQHF. The CDR3 nucleotides are TGTGCCAGCAGCCGTGATCCGAGCCAGCCCCAGCATTTT.

The CDR3 coding sequence is TGTGCCAGCAGTTCCGGGACTAGCGGAAACAATGAGCAGTTCTTC. Amino acids: CASSSGTSGNNEQFF. The chain carries TRBV27 and TRBJ2-1; TRBD2 agrees at 11 bases. Germline assignment: CDR1 MNHEY and CDR2 SMNVEV (reference sequence). Unmatched junction bases numbered 4, after V lost 4 bases and J lost 5 bases. The CDR3 extends over 15 amino acids.

This clone was detected a few times. This sequence joins TRBV30 and TRBJ2-2, with 7 bases identical to TRBD1. After removal of 0 bases from V and 8 bases from J, the junction contained 9 bases not matched to a gene. Germline V lookup: CDR1 GTSNPN, CDR2 SVGIG (reference sequence). The CDR3 is 15 residues long. The CDR3 region is CAWSVPDRIGGELFF. CDR3 bases: TGTGCCTGGAGTGTCCCGGACAGGATAGGGGGGGAGCTGTTTTTT.